The 4 T cell receptor beta chains below all came from one sample that was sequenced in a study of T cells in Graves' hyperthyroidism and ophthalmopathy. Using RNA transcripts as the source, TCR beta CDR3 regions were amplified. A set of HTBI primers served as the primers for a first-round RT-PCR of the TCR CDR3. TCRdb reprocessed the multiplex PCR reads with MiXCR, giving one entry per CDR3 protein. The sample consists of a few hundred thousand distinct CDR3 sequences, 20% to 25% of them appearing once. What was sequenced was blood. Every receptor here comes from a man between 45 and 60 years old with Graves' hyperthyroidism.

This clonotype has more than one count but fewer than ten. This sequence joins TRBV20-1 and TRBJ1-2; no clear D gene. The length of the CDR3 is 13 residues. Trimming took off 0 bases at V and 6 bases at J, with 11 bases between the two ends. CDR1 DFQATT and CDR2 SNEGSKA come from the germline V gene (reference sequence). The CDR3 nucleotides read TGCAGTGCTAGAGATCTGCAGGCGGATGGCTACACCTTC. As protein: CSARDLQADGYTF.

This clonotype appeared many times. CDR3 nucleotide sequence: TGTGCCAGCTTAGAGGCGAACACTGAAGCTTTCTTT. This codes for CASLEANTEAFF. The gene calls are TRBV28 and TRBJ1-1, with D unresolved. The germline V and J ends were trimmed by 8 bases and 1 base, with 8 bases remaining between them. Germline V gene lookup returns CDR1 MDHEN and CDR2 SYDVKM. CDR3 length: 12 amino acids. Looking up the rest from reference TRBV28 and TRBJ1-1 gives the full variable domain: DVKVTQSSRYLVKRTGEKVFLECVQDMDHENMFWYRQDPGLGLRLIYFSYDVKMKEKGDIPEGYSVSREKKERFSLILESASTNQTSMYLCASLEANTEAFFGQGTRLTVV.

As regards this clonotype: A read error may explain this, as a much larger clone is one base away. The V gene is TRBV18, the J gene TRBJ2-1; TRBD2 might be the D (6 bases). The V gene's germline CDR1 is KGHSH and CDR2 LQKENI. This CDR3 spans 12 amino acids. The CDR3 region is CVSSPMTSKEFF. CDR3 coding DNA: TGTGTCAGCTCACCTATGACTAGTAAAGAGTTCTTC.

This clonotype came up a few times. V is TRBV20-1 and J is TRBJ1-6; TRBD1 aligns across 9 bases. The CDR3 has 13 amino acids. The V gene end was trimmed by 7 bases and the J gene end by 7 bases; junction bases not matched to a gene: 5. The germline V gene encodes CDR1 DFQATT and CDR2 SNEGSKA (reference sequence). CDR3 residues: CSVYDRGNSPLHF. CDR3 DNA: TGCAGTGTCTACGACAGGGGGAATTCACCCCTCCACTTT.